This T cell receptor beta chain was recovered during a study of naive and memory T cell subsets. Cells stained for CD3, CD4, CD8, CD45RA, CD27 and viability were sorted into four CD45RA/CD27 subsets. Study-wide results and limits: Gini index rose across naive, CM, EM and EMRA in CD4 and CD8. Naive repertoires, especially CD8, held a few larger clonotypes, possibly memory cells re-expressing CD45RA. Findings for naive and memory subsets could not be checked against ground truth.

Both TRBC1 and TRBC2 were covered by a beta constant-region primer of two equimolar oligonucleotides. Nested alpha and beta constant-region primers with the SP2 primer drove four PCR rounds on ligated cDNA. An oligonucleotide with the SP2 primer and a 12-nucleotide UMI was ligated to the cDNA 3' end. In TCRdb, the UMI-ligation and nested PCR reads were re-called with MiXCR into one record per CDR3 protein. This table has roughly 97,000 distinct CDR3 sequences, roughly 14% appearing once. The CDR3 covers 12 residues. Trimming took off 7 bases at V and 1 base at J, with 5 bases between the two ends. This clonotype came up a few times. Its antigen remains unknown.

This receptor was obtained from a human donor in good health. The sequencing sample was made of naive CD8+ T cells from blood. The V gene is TRBV12-3 or TRBV12-4, the J gene TRBJ2-1; D is uncertain. The CDR3 DNA follows: TGTGCCAGCATGCTTTCCTACAATGAGCAGTTCTTC. It translates to CASMLSYNEQFF.